Presented here are 16 T cell receptor beta chains from one specimen sequenced in a study of T cell repertoires in cytomegalovirus infection. TCRdb reprocessed the reads with MiXCR, giving one entry per CDR3 protein. Altogether roughly 190,000 distinct CDR3 sequences are present, nearly 9.5% being singletons, with the ten largest covering approximately 4.2%. The source material was PBMCs. These receptors originate from a human donor in good health (CMV status not recorded). Some clones in this sample may be carry-over from other donors' samples.

This clonotype was detected ten times or more. The chain recombines TRBV7-2 with TRBJ1-5, with 10 bases that match TRBD1. Germline assignment: CDR1 SGHTA and CDR2 FQGNSA. V gave up 4 bases and J gave up 5 bases; unmatched junction bases: 8. CDR3 length: 16 residues. CDR3 protein: CASSSPGQGIHQPQHF. The CDR3 DNA follows: TGTGCCAGCAGCTCCCCGGGACAGGGGATTCATCAGCCCCAGCATTTT.

The gene calls are TRBV28 and TRBJ2-7, with D perhaps matching TRBD2 (7 bases). CDR3 length: 16 residues. Germline V gene lookup returns CDR1 MDHEN and CDR2 SYDVKM. Deletions cut 5 bases from V and 0 bases from J, with 17 bases between. CDR3 sequence: CASSEGGAGLSYEQYF. The DNA of the CDR3 is TGTGCCAGCAGTGAGGGGGGGGCGGGCCTCTCCTACGAGCAGTACTTC.

This clonotype has just a few counts. The chain recombines TRBV20-1 with TRBJ1-1, with TRBD1 as a possible D gene (5 bases). Germline CDR1 reads DFQATT; CDR2 reads SNEGSKA (reference sequence). V was clipped by 5 bases and J by 2 bases, with 12 bases between them. This CDR3 region has 13 residues. The CDR3 nucleotides read TGCAGTGCTCCCCGGGGGACCAACACTGAAGCTTTCTTT. Translating it yields CSAPRGTNTEAFF.

Only a few counts were recorded for this clonotype. The chain employs TRBV23-1 and TRBJ1-5; possible D gene TRBD1, 6 bases. TRBV23-1 carries the ORF label, with uncertain function. CDR3 size: 18 residues. V dropped 0 bases and J dropped 3 bases, with 18 bases sitting between them. As DNA, the CDR3 is TGCGCCAGCAGTCAATCCCCCGCGAGGGGGATAAACAATCAGCCCCAGCATTTT. Translation gives CASSQSPARGINNQPQHF.

This clonotype was counted at least ten times. The V call is TRBV7-2, the J call TRBJ2-1; D gene unclear. With 0 bases removed from V and 9 bases from J, the gap between germline ends came to 9 bases. CDR3 length equals 13 residues. CDR1 SGHTA and CDR2 FQGNSA come from the germline V gene. This CDR3 is CASSLARSTEQFF. CDR3 DNA sequence: TGTGCCAGCAGCTTAGCGCGGAGTACTGAGCAGTTCTTC.

Many counts were recorded for this clonotype. The chain combines TRBV7-2 with TRBJ2-3; 14 bases align to TRBD2. The length of the CDR3 is 18 residues. CDR1 and CDR2 (germline): SGHTA, FQGNSA. V shed 5 bases, J shed 1 base, and the junction held 8 bases outside the gene matches. CDR3 nucleotide sequence: TGTGCCAGCAGCCTCCGACTAGCGGGAGGGATGGGCACAGATACGCAGTATTTT. This sequence encodes CASSLRLAGGMGTDTQYF.

This clonotype was seen a few times. The chain is built from TRBV28 and TRBJ2-5; D is uncertain. V lost 5 bases and J lost 3, with 19 bases in between. This CDR3 spans 16 amino acids. The germline V gene has CDR1 MDHEN and CDR2 SYDVKM. The CDR3 sequence: CASSLATPTPEETQYF. In DNA form, the CDR3 reads TGTGCCAGCAGTCTGGCGACCCCTACGCCGGAAGAGACCCAGTACTTC.

This clonotype turned up a few times. The chain recombines TRBV28 with TRBJ1-3; no reliable D call. Looked up from germline, CDR1 is MDHEN and CDR2 is SYDVKM. Trimming removed 3 bases at V and 7 bases at J, with 7 bases between. The CDR3 sequence is 12 residues long. CDR3 coding DNA: TGTGCCAGCAGTTTTAAGGCGAACACCATATATTTT. Translating gives CASSFKANTIYF. The entire variable domain, with the rest obtained from reference TRBV28 and TRBJ1-3, is as follows: DVKVTQSSRYLVKRTGEKVFLECVQDMDHENMFWYRQDPGLGLRLIYFSYDVKMKEKGDIPEGYSVSREKKERFSLILESASTNQTSMYLCASSFKANTIYFGEGSWLTVV.

The V and J genes are TRBV20-1 and TRBJ2-5; D is perhaps TRBD1 (6 bases). Trimming took 3 bases from V and 1 from J, leaving 12 bases between them. The CDR3 has 14 residues. Germline CDR1 and CDR2: DFQATT and SNEGSKA (reference sequence). This CDR3 is CSARATGSQETQYF. In DNA, the CDR3 is TGCAGTGCTAGGGCAACAGGGTCCCAAGAGACCCAGTACTTC.

This chain links TRBV27 with TRBJ1-6; 10 bases are a match to TRBD1. The trim removed 9 bases at V and 4 bases at J, leaving 3 bases unmatched. The germline V gene encodes CDR1 MNHEY and CDR2 SMNVEV (reference sequence). The CDR3 runs 14 residues. The CDR3 here is CASGDRGYNSPLHF. CDR3 bases: TGTGCCAGTGGGGACAGGGGATATAATTCACCCCTCCACTTT.

The genes are TRBV5-1 and TRBJ1-1; 9 nucleotides agree with TRBD1. Germline V lookup: CDR1 SGHRS, CDR2 YFSETQ. J was trimmed by 6 bases and V by 5 bases; bases with no gene match: 8. This CDR3 comprises 14 residues. CDR3 amino acids: CASRPGQGSPEAFF. The CDR3 DNA sequence: TGCGCCAGCAGACCGGGACAGGGTAGCCCTGAAGCTTTCTTT.

The table lists this clonotype with many counts. As DNA, the CDR3 is TGTGCCAGCAGCCCAGCGGGATTCGCAGATACGCAGTATTTT. Its translation is CASSPAGFADTQYF. The V call is TRBV7-3, the J call TRBJ2-3; 7 positions match TRBD2. The CDR3 loop spans 14 amino acids. Germline values: CDR1 SGHTA, CDR2 FQGTGA. Germline trimming cut 5 bases from V and 4 bases from J; bases unmatched to any gene: 6.

The chain employs TRBV5-6 and TRBJ2-3; no definite D call. This CDR3 is 12 amino acids long. Germline assignment: CDR1 SGHDT and CDR2 YYEEEE. The V end was cut by 4 bases, the J end by 6 bases, with 9 bases between. CDR3 in DNA: TGTGCCAGCAGCGACCATGGGGATACGCAGTATTTT. Protein sequence: CASSDHGDTQYF.

The V call is TRBV29-1, the J call TRBJ2-7; 7 positions match TRBD1. With 6 bases clipped from V and 5 bases from J, the junction kept 7 bases outside the gene matches. The CDR3 loop spans 12 amino acids. Germline CDR1 is SQVTM and CDR2 is ANQGSEA. CDR3 loop: CSVGRQGNEQYF. In DNA form, the CDR3 reads TGCAGCGTCGGACGACAGGGCAACGAGCAGTACTTC.

The V call is TRBV24-1, the J call TRBJ1-1, with TRBD1 as a possible D gene (6 bases). V was trimmed by 7 bases and J by 3 bases, leaving 14 bases between them. The CDR3 is made up of 14 amino acids. Germline CDR1 is KGHDR and CDR2 is SFDVKD. CDR3 protein: CATRSRGQDTEAFF. DNA for the CDR3: TGTGCCACCAGGAGCCGGGGGCAAGACACTGAAGCTTTCTTT.

This clonotype turned up a few times. The V call is TRBV30, the J call TRBJ2-7, with a weak D call TRBD2 (5 bases). The CDR3 contains 13 residues. Trimming pared 0 bases from V and 5 bases from J, leaving 11 bases between. CDR1 and CDR2 from the germline V gene are GTSNPN and SVGIG (reference sequence). The CDR3 DNA is TGTGCCTGGAGTGTACTAGGGCCAAACGAGCAGTACTTC. Amino acid sequence: CAWSVLGPNEQYF. Based on the CDR3 plus reference TRBV30 and TRBJ2-7, the full variable domain is SQTIHQWPATLVQPVGSPLSLECTVEGTSNPNLYWYRQAAGRGLQLLFYSVGIGQISSEVPQNLSASRPQDRQFILSSKKLLLSDSGFYLCAWSVLGPNEQYFGPGTRLTVT.